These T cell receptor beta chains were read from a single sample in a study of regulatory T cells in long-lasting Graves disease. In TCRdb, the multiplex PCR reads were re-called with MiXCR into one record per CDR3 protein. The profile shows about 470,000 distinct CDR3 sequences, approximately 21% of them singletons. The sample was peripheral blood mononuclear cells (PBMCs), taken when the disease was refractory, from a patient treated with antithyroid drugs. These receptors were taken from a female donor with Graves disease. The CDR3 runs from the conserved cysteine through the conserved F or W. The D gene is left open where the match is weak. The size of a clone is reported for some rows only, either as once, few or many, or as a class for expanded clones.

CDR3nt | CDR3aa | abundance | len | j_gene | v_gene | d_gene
TGTGCCAGCAGCGACGGGGGATTCTCTGGAAACACCATATATTTT | CASSDGGFSGNTIYF | - | 15 | TRBJ1-3 | TRBV3-1 | -
TGTGCCAGCGCCGGGGGCAATCAGCCCCAGCATTTT | CASAGGNQPQHF | many | 12 | TRBJ1-5 | TRBV7-9 | -
TGTGCCAGCAGTTTTGCTCCTGCCCTGAACACCGGGGAGCTGTTTTTT | CASSFAPALNTGELFF | - | 16 | TRBJ2-2 | TRBV28 | -
TGTGCCAGCAGCTTAGCGATTGGGACAGGGACAGATACGCAGTATTTT | CASSLAIGTGTDTQYF | many | 16 | TRBJ2-3 | TRBV7-2 | TRBD1
TGTGCTAGCAGCCCTAGGACTAGCGGGAGTTCCTACAATGAGCAGTTCTTC | CASSPRTSGSSYNEQFF | - | 17 | TRBJ2-1 | TRBV12-3/TRBV12-4 | TRBD2
TGCAGCGTCCAGACAGGGGGAAATCAGCCCCAGCATTTT | CSVQTGGNQPQHF | once | 13 | TRBJ1-5 | TRBV29-1 | TRBD1
TGTGCCAGTAGTATCACTAGCGGGAGTACATACGAGCAATACTTC | CASSITSGSTYEQYF | - | 15 | TRBJ2-7 | TRBV19 | TRBD2
TGTGCCAGCAGTTTACCAGGACACACTGAAGCTTTCTTT | CASSLPGHTEAFF | many | 13 | TRBJ1-1 | TRBV28 | -
TGTGCCAGTAGTATGGGGGCGCGTGGGGACTACGAGCAGTACTTC | CASSMGARGDYEQYF | few | 15 | TRBJ2-7 | TRBV19 | -
TGTGCCAGCAGGACTAGCGGGAGGCCAGGGCAGTACTTC | CASRTSGRPGQYF | many | 13 | TRBJ2-7 | TRBV28 | TRBD2
TGTGCCAGCAGCGTAGCTGGGTGGGGGAACACTGAAGCTTTCTTT | CASSVAGWGNTEAFF | - | 15 | TRBJ1-1 | TRBV9 | -
TGTGCCAGCAGTTTAGGAGGCCGTTCTGGGGCCAACGTCCTGACTTTC | CASSLGGRSGANVLTF | many | 16 | TRBJ2-6 | TRBV12-3/TRBV12-4 | -
TGTGCCAGCAGCCCGAACTATCAAGAGACCCAGTACTTC | CASSPNYQETQYF | - | 13 | TRBJ2-5 | TRBV11-2 | -
TGTGCCACCATACCGGGACTAGCGGACAATGAGCAGTTCTTC | CATIPGLADNEQFF | - | 14 | TRBJ2-1 | TRBV7-9 | TRBD2
TGTGCCAGCAGTTTAAAATATGGGGGAAGTAATCAGCCCCAGCATTTT | CASSLKYGGSNQPQHF | few | 16 | TRBJ1-5 | TRBV12-3/TRBV12-4 | -
TGCAGTGCTCGGGGGGGGTCCTCTACTTACGAGCAGTACTTC | CSARGGSSTYEQYF | - | 14 | TRBJ2-7 | TRBV20-1 | TRBD2
TGTGCCAGCAGGTCGGGAGCCGGGGAGCTGTTTTTT | CASRSGAGELFF | many | 12 | TRBJ2-2 | TRBV12-3/TRBV12-4 | -